The clone carrying this T cell receptor beta chain was seen just once. One junction end disagrees with the germline gene, perhaps due to a read error. The record originates from a study of control samples from healthy donors and cancer patients. Germline CDR1 SSHAT, CDR2 FNYEAQ (reference sequence). The CDR3 sequence is 17 residues long. Assay: immunoSEQ multiplex PCR; the TCRdb copy retains only in-frame clones and omits some. The sample carries some 140,000 clones, more than 85% recorded once. The sequencing sample was made of blood. The sequence was obtained from a woman in her twenties or thirties in good health. This chain links TRBV7-7 with TRBJ2-2; the D is unclear. CDR3 in amino acids: CASSLNPPGRNTGELFF. The CDR3 DNA reads as TGTGCTAGCAGCTTAAACCCCCCCGGCAGGAACACCGGGGAGCTGTTTTTT.